This paragraph reports one T cell receptor (beta chain). Its antigen remains unknown. This record belongs to a study of OX40 agonist ivuxolimab in advanced cancers. CDR1 and CDR2 from the germline V gene are SNHLY and FYNNEI. This CDR3 is 11 amino acids long. Trimming cost V 7 bases and J 5 bases, with 8 bases left between them. Study outcomes and limitations: On average, CD8+ T cells had more expanded clones than CD4+.

TCRdb's table, derived via immunoSEQ multiplex PCR, lists solely in-frame clones and lacks some. The sample lists 65,000 to 75,000 clones; 85% were seen once. The rearrangement links TRBV2 to TRBJ2-5; D is uncertain. The sequencing here drew on CD4+ or CD8+ T cells sorted from blood, taken in a trial of the OX40 agonist ivuxolimab. The receptor comes from an adult with an advanced solid tumor such as melanoma, head and neck, liver or kidney cancer. CDR3 DNA: TGTGCCAGCACCGAGAGGGAGACCCAGTACTTC. It codes for CASTERETQYF. Supplemented by reference TRBV2 and TRBJ2-5, the full variable domain reads EPEVTQTPSHQVTQMGQEVILRCVPISNHLYFYWYRQILGQKVEFLVSFYNNEISEKSEIFDDQFSVERPDGSNFTLKIRSTKLEDSAMYFCASTERETQYFGPGTRLLVL.